The TCR beta chain described here comes from a study of cytomegalovirus exposure and HLA in healthy donors. Regarding the study as a whole: A prior analysis recorded that most TCR beta V segments were productive about 87% or about 30% of the time.

Remarks on this clone: Its matching antigen is unknown.

The PCR had 60 Vbeta and 13 Jbeta primers. Libraries were prepared by immunoSEQ multiplex PCR; TCRdb keeps only in-frame clonotypes and omits some of them. The sample has 180,000 or so clones; approximately 77% are singletons. CDR1 and CDR2 (germline): MNHNS, SASEGT. V gave up 4 bases and J gave up 7 bases; unmatched junction bases: 8. The length of the CDR3 is 15 residues. This receptor was identified in a male donor in good health and CMV-seronegative. Material for sequencing was PBMCs. This chain links TRBV6-1 with TRBJ2-3; 10 bases match TRBD2. The CDR3 DNA is TGTGCCAGCAGTGTCCAGCGGGGGGGCGTGAATACGCAGTATTTT. Protein: CASSVQRGGVNTQYF.